This T cell receptor (beta chain) derives from a study of T cells in Graves' hyperthyroidism and ophthalmopathy. Background on the study: The initial diagnosis was the point when peripheral blood was collected, ahead of any treatment.

There are 15 residues in the CDR3. CDR1 and CDR2 (germline): KGHDR, SFDVKD. The ends were cut back, 0 bases at V and 10 bases at J, with 15 bases in the middle. TCR beta CDR3 regions were amplified from RNA transcripts. Primed by the HTBI set, a first-round RT-PCR was run on the TCR CDR3. MiXCR was run by TCRdb on the multiplex PCR reads, yielding one entry per CDR3 protein. Among about 700,000 distinct CDR3 sequences listed, 13% to 15% were seen once. Each patient was aged 18 to 65 and had newly diagnosed hyperthyroidism of under 2 months' duration. Over 9 ml of fresh peripheral blood supplied the PBMCs.

The chain couples TRBV24-1 to TRBJ2-1; D uncertain. The origin of this receptor is a woman under 30 with Graves' hyperthyroidism. The sequenced material came from blood. The CDR3 spells CATSDLTGRSREQFF. In DNA, the CDR3 is TGTGCCACCAGTGATTTGACGGGCAGGTCGAGGGAGCAGTTCTTC.